The present T cell receptor (beta chain) was sequenced within a study of glioma-infiltrating T cells. Germline CDR1 reads SNHLY; CDR2 reads FYNNEI. V was pared by 3 bases and J by 3 bases, with 18 bases between. The CDR3 totals 17 residues. Using RNA template, CDR3s of TCR alpha and beta were amplified with iRepertoire arm-PCR. TCRdb independently ran MiXCR on the multiplex PCR reads; one entry per CDR3 protein. The data hold about 210,000 distinct CDR3 sequences, with about 31% observed a single time. The rearrangement uses TRBV2 and TRBJ2-4; D possibly uses TRBD1 or TRBD2 (6 bases each). Specimen: glioma tissue, nonneoplastic brain tissue, or PBMCs (not recorded which). The receptor's source is a human donor with low-grade glioma or glioblastoma, undergoing nonglioma brain surgery, or in good health (not recorded which). For the CDR3, the DNA is TGTGCCAGCAGTGACAGGGGAGGTGGATATGTCAAAAACATTCAGTACTTC. Translating it yields CASSDRGGGYVKNIQYF.